The clone carrying this TCR beta chain was seen repeatedly, ten times or more. This specimen belongs to a study of CD4 and CD8 cells across lung adenocarcinoma regions. Germline CDR1 MNHEY, CDR2 SVGAGI. V was cut by 3 bases and J by 5 bases, with 14 bases left in between. The CDR3 totals 15 residues. Donors had localized lung adenocarcinoma, a non-small cell lung cancer. A single record per CDR3 protein comes from TCRdb applying MiXCR to the PCR reads. The sample holds about 7,500 distinct CDR3 sequences, 53% seen once. This sequence originates from a male donor with lung adenocarcinoma. The CD4 and CD8 labels of this study may be unreliable. The chain couples TRBV6-5 to TRBJ2-4; tentative D call: TRBD1 (6 bases). Specimen: CD8+ T cells from the center of a lung tumor. The CDR3 DNA sequence: TGTGCCAGCAGTTATTCCGGGACACCAGAAAACATTCAGTACTTC. Protein: CASSYSGTPENIQYF.